A single T cell receptor beta chain is shown here with its context. What it recognizes is unknown. Every patient had mismatch repair deficiency by PCR or immunohistochemistry. TCR sequencing covered a few patients who responded to pembrolizumab. The data derive from a study of PD-1 blockade in mismatch repair-deficient tumors. Study background: All were previously treated, progressing patients with eleven to twelve mismatch repair-deficient cancer types.

This table comes from immunoSEQ multiplex PCR, and its TCRdb copy is limited to in-frame clones, with some not included. Of about 34,000 clones listed, less than 90% are singletons. The CDR3 sequence is 14 residues long. From germline, CDR1 is MDHEN and CDR2 SYDVKM. Unmatched junction bases numbered 11, after V lost 4 bases and J lost 8 bases. General study findings and limits: Tumor-resident clones, often absent from pretreatment blood, expanded after pembrolizumab and then contracted.

This receptor was taken from an adult with mismatch repair-deficient cancer. This sample comprised PBMCs, obtained less than 7 weeks after starting pembrolizumab. The chain is built from TRBV28 and TRBJ2-7; 7 nucleotides line up with TRBD2. As DNA, the CDR3 is TGTGCCAGCAGTTCTAGCGGCCCAGATATCCAGCAGTACTTC. Translation gives CASSSSGPDIQQYF.